A selection of T cell receptor beta chains follows, all from one sample in a study of T-cell reconstitution after alpha-beta-depleted transplantation in children. TCRdb itself ran the PCR reads through MiXCR, one entry per CDR3 protein. The sample carries a few hundred thousand distinct CDR3 sequences, more than 20% recorded once. The material sequenced was PBMCs, taken before TCRalphabeta/CD19-depleted stem cell transplant. All receptors derive from a boy less than two years old with Wiskott-Aldrich syndrome, due to receive a stem cell transplant. Both conserved end residues are part of each CDR3. D genes are given only for firm matches. Clone size appears in some rows only: once, few, many, or a class for an expanded clone.

d_gene: -
j_gene: TRBJ1-1
abundance: few
v_gene: TRBV18
CDR3nt: TGTGCCAGCTCACCCACCCGAACGGCAGGGTGGTCGGCGGAAGCTTTCTTT
CDR3aa: CASSPTRTAGWSAEAFF

d_gene: -
j_gene: TRBJ2-3
abundance: few
v_gene: TRBV24-1
CDR3nt: TGTGCCACCAGTGATTTAGCCGGGAGTGGCACAGATACGCAGTATTTT
CDR3aa: CATSDLAGSGTDTQYF

d_gene: -
j_gene: TRBJ1-4
abundance: few
v_gene: TRBV5-1
CDR3nt: TGCGCCAGCAGCATGCAAGGTTTAGAGGCTGAAAAACTGTTTTTT
CDR3aa: CASSMQGLEAEKLFF

d_gene: -
j_gene: TRBJ1-2
abundance: -
v_gene: TRBV29-1
CDR3nt: TGCAGCGTGTCCGAAGGGGGCTACACCTTC
CDR3aa: CSVSEGGYTF

d_gene: -
j_gene: TRBJ2-1
abundance: -
v_gene: TRBV4-1
CDR3nt: TGCGCCAGCAGCAAAGAGCCGGGGAGCTCCTACAATGAGCAGTTCTTC
CDR3aa: CASSKEPGSSYNEQFF

d_gene: -
j_gene: TRBJ2-3
abundance: -
v_gene: TRBV12-3/TRBV12-4
CDR3nt: TGTGCCAGCAGCGAACTAACTAGAGATACGCAGTATTTT
CDR3aa: CASSELTRDTQYF

d_gene: -
j_gene: TRBJ2-3
abundance: few
v_gene: TRBV5-1
CDR3nt: TGCGCCAGCAGCTTGGGGACCGTAGATACGCAGTATTTT
CDR3aa: CASSLGTVDTQYF

d_gene: -
j_gene: TRBJ2-3
abundance: -
v_gene: TRBV5-1
CDR3nt: TGCGCCAGCAGCTTGGGGTCAGGGCGAGATACGCAGTATTTT
CDR3aa: CASSLGSGRDTQYF

d_gene: TRBD1
j_gene: TRBJ1-6
abundance: -
v_gene: TRBV12-3/TRBV12-4
CDR3nt: TGTGCCAGCAGTTCGGACAGGGGGCGTAATTCACCCCTCCACTTT
CDR3aa: CASSSDRGRNSPLHF

d_gene: -
j_gene: TRBJ2-3
abundance: -
v_gene: TRBV14
CDR3nt: TGTGCCAGCAGGGACGGGAGATCTAGCACAGATACGCAGTATTTT
CDR3aa: CASRDGRSSTDTQYF

d_gene: -
j_gene: TRBJ2-2
abundance: -
v_gene: TRBV5-1
CDR3nt: TGCGCCAGCAGCTCCCTCGGGGGATTGAACACCGGGGAGCTGTTTTTT
CDR3aa: CASSSLGGLNTGELFF

d_gene: -
j_gene: TRBJ1-2
abundance: few
v_gene: TRBV3-1
CDR3nt: TGTGCCAGCAGCCAAGTCGCGACATTCAACTATGGCTACACCTTC
CDR3aa: CASSQVATFNYGYTF

d_gene: -
j_gene: TRBJ2-7
abundance: -
v_gene: TRBV12-3/TRBV12-4
CDR3nt: TGTGCCAGCAGTTTAATTATGGGGGAGTCCTACGAGCAGTACTTC
CDR3aa: CASSLIMGESYEQYF

d_gene: TRBD1
j_gene: TRBJ1-4
abundance: -
v_gene: TRBV18
CDR3nt: TGTGCCAGCTCACCACCGGGACAGGGGTCCGAAAAACTGTTTTTT
CDR3aa: CASSPPGQGSEKLFF

d_gene: -
j_gene: TRBJ2-5
abundance: few
v_gene: TRBV5-6
CDR3nt: TGTGCCAGCAGACCCACCTACCAAGAGACCCAGTACTTC
CDR3aa: CASRPTYQETQYF

d_gene: -
j_gene: TRBJ1-2
abundance: -
v_gene: TRBV4-1
CDR3nt: TGCGCCAGCAGCCCGCGACAGGCAACTAACTATGGCTACACCTTC
CDR3aa: CASSPRQATNYGYTF

d_gene: -
j_gene: TRBJ1-1
abundance: -
v_gene: TRBV28
CDR3nt: TGTGCCAGCAGCCTTGGCAGGGAGTGGAACACTGAAGCTTTCTTT
CDR3aa: CASSLGREWNTEAFF

d_gene: -
j_gene: TRBJ2-2
abundance: few
v_gene: TRBV28
CDR3nt: TGTGCCAGCAGACCCTCGTTAGGGGGAGGGACCGGGGAGCTGTTTTTT
CDR3aa: CASRPSLGGGTGELFF

d_gene: TRBD1
j_gene: TRBJ2-2
abundance: -
v_gene: TRBV10-3
CDR3nt: TGTGCCACCGGACAGGGGGAGAACACCGGGGAGCTGTTTTTT
CDR3aa: CATGQGENTGELFF

d_gene: -
j_gene: TRBJ1-5
abundance: -
v_gene: TRBV20-1
CDR3nt: TGCAGTGCTAGACTCGGAAATAGCAATCAGCCCCAGCATTTT
CDR3aa: CSARLGNSNQPQHF

d_gene: TRBD2
j_gene: TRBJ2-7
abundance: few
v_gene: TRBV10-3
CDR3nt: TGTGCCATCAGGCGGGGGTTGGATTACGAGCAGTACTTC
CDR3aa: CAIRRGLDYEQYF

d_gene: TRBD2
j_gene: TRBJ2-1
abundance: few
v_gene: TRBV27
CDR3nt: TGTGCCAGCAGCACCCGGACAGGTCGGGGACTAGCGGGGAGTTGGGGCAATGAGCAGTTCTTC
CDR3aa: CASSTRTGRGLAGSWGNEQFF

d_gene: -
j_gene: TRBJ2-1
abundance: -
v_gene: TRBV5-1
CDR3nt: TGCGCCAGCAGCTTGGAAGGTATCTACAATGAGCAGTTCTTC
CDR3aa: CASSLEGIYNEQFF

d_gene: TRBD2
j_gene: TRBJ2-7
abundance: -
v_gene: TRBV18
CDR3nt: TGTGCCAGCTCACCACTAGCGGGATACTACGAGCAGTACTTC
CDR3aa: CASSPLAGYYEQYF

d_gene: -
j_gene: TRBJ2-1
abundance: many
v_gene: TRBV12-3/TRBV12-4
CDR3nt: TGTGCCAGCAGTCCCCTGAGGCGGGAGCAGTTCTTC
CDR3aa: CASSPLRREQFF

d_gene: -
j_gene: TRBJ1-1
abundance: -
v_gene: TRBV18
CDR3nt: TGTGCCAGCTCACCAGTCGCCGGGTCGAAAGCTTTCTTT
CDR3aa: CASSPVAGSKAFF

d_gene: TRBD1
j_gene: TRBJ2-3
abundance: -
v_gene: TRBV5-1
CDR3nt: TGCGCCAGCAGCTACGGACAGGGACAAGCTACAGATACGCAGTATTTT
CDR3aa: CASSYGQGQATDTQYF

d_gene: -
j_gene: TRBJ1-5
abundance: few
v_gene: TRBV28
CDR3nt: TGTGCCAGCAGTCGAGACAGTCGCAATCAGCCCCAGCATTTT
CDR3aa: CASSRDSRNQPQHF

d_gene: -
j_gene: TRBJ2-2
abundance: -
v_gene: TRBV10-3
CDR3nt: TGTGCCATCAGTGCATTGGGGACTTCGAACACCGGGGAGCTGTTTTTT
CDR3aa: CAISALGTSNTGELFF

d_gene: -
j_gene: TRBJ2-1
abundance: few
v_gene: TRBV3-1
CDR3nt: TGTGCCAGCAGCAAAGACAGGAGCTTCATCTTCTTC
CDR3aa: CASSKDRSFIFF

d_gene: -
j_gene: TRBJ2-7
abundance: -
v_gene: TRBV24-1
CDR3nt: TGTGCCACCAGTACTATTTCCTACGAGCAGTACTTC
CDR3aa: CATSTISYEQYF

d_gene: -
j_gene: TRBJ2-3
abundance: -
v_gene: TRBV19
CDR3nt: TGTGCCAGTGCGGAGGGCGGGTCTAGCACAGATACGCAGTATTTT
CDR3aa: CASAEGGSSTDTQYF

d_gene: -
j_gene: TRBJ2-3
abundance: few
v_gene: TRBV30
CDR3nt: TGTGCCTGGAGTGTCAGTGGAGATACGCAGTATTTT
CDR3aa: CAWSVSGDTQYF

d_gene: -
j_gene: TRBJ2-1
abundance: -
v_gene: TRBV27
CDR3nt: TGTGCCAGCAGGACCAGGGACCCCTACAATGAGCAGTTCTTC
CDR3aa: CASRTRDPYNEQFF

d_gene: TRBD1
j_gene: TRBJ1-6
abundance: few
v_gene: TRBV5-6
CDR3nt: TGTGCCAGCAGCTGGAGACAGGGTTGGACACCCCTCCACTTT
CDR3aa: CASSWRQGWTPLHF

d_gene: TRBD2
j_gene: TRBJ2-1
abundance: few
v_gene: TRBV5-1
CDR3nt: TGCGCCAGCAGAGCGGGAGGGCCCTACAATGAGCAGTTCTTC
CDR3aa: CASRAGGPYNEQFF

d_gene: TRBD2
j_gene: TRBJ2-1
abundance: -
v_gene: TRBV9
CDR3nt: TGTGCCAGCAGCCCTCTGGGGCGGGAGTCCCACAATGAGCAGTTCTTC
CDR3aa: CASSPLGRESHNEQFF

d_gene: -
j_gene: TRBJ1-1
abundance: few
v_gene: TRBV5-1
CDR3nt: TGCGCCAGCAGCTTAATAGGGAGGAGTGACACTGAAGCTTTCTTT
CDR3aa: CASSLIGRSDTEAFF

d_gene: TRBD2
j_gene: TRBJ2-1
abundance: -
v_gene: TRBV20-1
CDR3nt: TGCAGTGCTGGGTTTGGGACTAGCTCCTACAATGAGCAGTTCTTC
CDR3aa: CSAGFGTSSYNEQFF

d_gene: -
j_gene: TRBJ2-5
abundance: few
v_gene: TRBV18
CDR3nt: TGTGCCAGCTCACCATTTACAGGGCAGACCCAGTACTTC
CDR3aa: CASSPFTGQTQYF

d_gene: TRBD1
j_gene: TRBJ2-7
abundance: few
v_gene: TRBV5-1
CDR3nt: TGCGCCAGCAGCTTTATGGGACAGGGTTACGAGCAGTACTTC
CDR3aa: CASSFMGQGYEQYF

d_gene: -
j_gene: TRBJ2-7
abundance: few
v_gene: TRBV10-3
CDR3nt: TGTGCCATCAGCGCCCGGGACACTTCCTACGAGCAGTACTTC
CDR3aa: CAISARDTSYEQYF